This T cell receptor beta chain was profiled in a study of cytomegalovirus exposure and HLA in healthy donors. Study-level results: Analysis was carried out at a later point, and it linked a missense DCLRE1C variant to TCR beta V- and J-gene trimming. In a later analysis, specific HLA alleles were associated with 15,000 or so TCR beta sequences at a 0.05 false discovery rate.

With respect to this clone: Its antigen is not identified.

PCR was performed using 60 Vbeta and 13 Jbeta primers. The protocol was immunoSEQ multiplex PCR, while the TCRdb copy is restricted to in-frame clones and leaves out a portion. The data show under 300,000 clones, 81% seen once. With 7 bases removed from V and 5 bases from J, the gap between germline ends came to 5 bases. The CDR3 is made up of 11 amino acids. Per the germline V gene, CDR1 is MNHEY and CDR2 is SVGAGI. The sequence was obtained from a woman in her sixties in good health and CMV-seropositive. The V and J genes are TRBV6-5 and TRBJ2-2; no clear D. The specimen sequenced was PBMCs. As DNA, the CDR3 is TGTGCCAGCACAGAAACCGGGGAGCTGTTTTTT. The encoded protein is CASTETGELFF.